This T cell receptor beta chain was documented in a study of cytomegalovirus exposure and HLA in healthy donors. Study-wide context: Among the roughly 370 genotyped donors, over 70% were placed in the Caucasian-associated ancestry cluster.

This CDR3 spans 13 amino acids. Germline CDR1 reads GTSNPN; CDR2 reads SVGIG (reference sequence). The PCR used 60 Vbeta and 13 Jbeta primers. The repertoire was sequenced with immunoSEQ multiplex PCR; TCRdb's copy has only in-frame clones and lacks some. The sample shows 150,000 to 200,000 clones, around 74% of them seen only once. With respect to this clone: The antigen is not known.

Donors sampled were nominally healthy, though unrecorded immune exposures were likely. Study conclusions and caveats: Accurate HLA-A and HLA-B prediction from TCR beta sequences was reported for most subjects. Previous analysis showed most TCR beta V segments were productive about 90% or about 30% of the time.

This chain links TRBV30 with TRBJ2-5, with a possible D match to TRBD2 (7 bases). Near its end, the DNA agrees better with TRBJ2-7, so the J call may be wrong. What was sequenced was PBMCs. The source is a female donor in good health and CMV-seronegative. The CDR3 DNA is TGTGCCTGGAAGGCGGGGGCCCCCTACGAGCAGTACTTC. Translation: CAWKAGAPYEQYF.